These 27 T cell receptor beta chains share one sample of origin, sequenced in a study of T cells in Graves' hyperthyroidism and ophthalmopathy (dated by TCRdb to the late 2010s). Library creation used multiplex PCR. Sequencing instrument: Illumina HiSeq 2000. The TCR beta CDR3 regions were amplified from RNA transcripts. The first round of RT-PCR for the TCR CDR3 was performed with the HTBI primer set and the Qiagen OneStep RT-PCR kit. Starting from the raw public reads, TCRdb applied fastp trimming at Q25, assembled clones with MiXCR and retained in-frame beta chains. All rows with the same CDR3 protein become a single entry with the most common DNA and genes. The table for this sample lists about half a million distinct CDR3 sequences; roughly a quarter of them were counted only once. Of the sample, over 9% falls within the top ten clones. Sequenced input: blood. The receptors originated from a woman in her 30s with Graves' ophthalmopathy.

This clonotype was seen a few times. This chain uses TRBV28 with TRBJ1-2; unclear D gene. The CDR3 sequence is 15 residues long. V was trimmed by 5 bases and J by 8 bases, leaving 21 bases between them. Germline-derived CDR1 and CDR2 are MDHEN and SYDVKM. The CDR3 loop is CASSPGVDVTRGYTF. CDR3 sequence (DNA): TGTGCCAGCAGTCCTGGAGTCGACGTAACTAGAGGCTACACCTTC.

This clonotype showed up many times. The chain is built from TRBV30 and TRBJ2-7; 9 bases match TRBD1. This CDR3 spans 14 amino acids. Germline values: CDR1 GTSNPN, CDR2 SVGIG (reference sequence). V shed 3 bases, J shed 2 bases, and the junction held 5 bases outside the gene matches. CDR3: CAWSRTGVTYEQYF. CDR3 nucleotides: TGTGCCTGGAGCCGGACAGGGGTCACCTACGAGCAGTACTTC.

V usage is TRBV5-1 and J usage is TRBJ2-7; a weak D match, TRBD1 (5 bases). The CDR3 spans 16 residues. The V gene's germline CDR1 is SGHRS and CDR2 YFSETQ. V gave up 1 base and J gave up 2 bases, with 16 bases separating them. The CDR3 loop is CASSLNMGQVPYEQYF. The CDR3 nucleotides are TGCGCCAGCAGCTTGAATATGGGGCAGGTCCCCTACGAGCAGTACTTC.

This clonotype was seen many times. This sequence joins TRBV9 and TRBJ2-2, with D unresolved. Germline V CDR1 and CDR2: SGDLS, YYNGEE. The V end was cut by 7 bases, the J end by 7 bases, with 17 bases between. The CDR3 consists of 14 residues. The DNA for the CDR3 is TGTGCCAGCGGGTCCAGGATTCCTATCGGGGAGCTGTTTTTT. It codes for CASGSRIPIGELFF.

The chain uses TRBV7-9 and TRBJ1-1; the match to TRBD1 covers 7 bases. Germline CDR1 and CDR2: SEHNR and FQNEAQ (reference sequence). With V trimmed by 2 bases and J by 7 bases, 1 base remained unmatched. The CDR3 contains 12 residues. In nucleotides, the CDR3 is TGTGCCAGCAGCTTATGGGACAGTGAAGCTTTCTTT. Encoded protein: CASSLWDSEAFF. Combining the CDR3 with reference TRBV7-9 and TRBJ1-1 gives the whole variable domain DTGVSQNPRHKITKRGQNVTFRCDPISEHNRLYWYRQTLGQGPEFLTYFQNEAQLEKSRLLSDRFSAERPKGSFSTLEIQRTEQGDSAMYLCASSLWDSEAFFGQGTRLTVV.

The sample holds many counts of this clonotype. The chain couples TRBV24-1 to TRBJ1-1; TRBD1 is a possible D gene (6 bases). The CDR3 sequence is 15 residues long. Trimming pared 8 bases from V and 6 bases from J, leaving 21 bases between. Germline CDR1 reads KGHDR; CDR2 reads SFDVKD. The CDR3 here is CATTGEGGADAEAFF. In nucleotides, the CDR3 is TGTGCCACCACCGGGGAAGGGGGGGCAGACGCTGAAGCTTTCTTT.

A few counts support this clonotype. The chain combines TRBV7-2 with TRBJ1-5, with TRBD1 identical over 7 bases. CDR3 length: 13 residues. Germline assignment: CDR1 SGHTA and CDR2 FQGNSA. V trimming: 5 bases; J trimming: 6 bases; junction bases outside the gene matches: 4. This CDR3 is CASSQYRGQPQHF. CDR3 sequence (DNA): TGTGCCAGCAGCCAATACAGGGGTCAGCCCCAGCATTTT.

This clonotype was counted many times. The J gene is TRBJ2-5, the V gene TRBV6-5; D gene unclear. Germline assignment: CDR1 MNHEY and CDR2 SVGAGI. CDR3 length: 15 amino acids. The V end lost 0 bases, the J end lost 7 bases, and 15 bases lay between the germline ends. DNA of the CDR3: TGTGCCAGCAGTTACTCGATGTACAACCGTGGGACCCAGTACTTC. Its translation: CASSYSMYNRGTQYF.

This clonotype has at least ten counts. This chain uses TRBV28 with TRBJ2-2; TRBD2 aligns across 7 bases. Germline V lookup: CDR1 MDHEN, CDR2 SYDVKM. V was clipped by 3 bases and J by 0 bases; unmatched bases: 1. The CDR3 loop spans 15 amino acids. As DNA, the CDR3 is TGTGCCAGCAGTTTTGGGGGGGCGAACACCGGGGAGCTGTTTTTT. Translating it yields CASSFGGANTGELFF.

This clonotype was observed at least ten times. The rearrangement uses TRBV27 and TRBJ2-6, with unresolved D. V lost 4 bases to trimming and J lost 2 bases, with 15 bases between them. The CDR3 sequence is 17 residues long. CDR1 and CDR2 (germline): MNHEY, SMNVEV (reference sequence). The DNA of the CDR3 is TGTGCCAGCAGTTCGATTTTTGGGGATACTGGGGCCAACGTCCTGACTTTC. It yields the protein CASSSIFGDTGANVLTF.

The sample holds a few counts of this clonotype. This sequence joins TRBV20-1 and TRBJ1-1; D remains unclear. Germline CDR1 and CDR2: DFQATT and SNEGSKA (reference sequence). The CDR3 consists of 15 residues. The V and J ends lost 1 base and 2 bases respectively, with 14 bases between them. The CDR3 coding sequence is TGCAGTGCTAGAGCCCCCGGGAACCCCAACACTGAAGCTTTCTTT. This sequence encodes CSARAPGNPNTEAFF.

The V call is TRBV10-3, the J call TRBJ1-5; D gene uncertain. V was shortened by 2 bases and J by 2 bases, with 10 bases between the two germline ends. Per the germline V gene, CDR1 is ENHRY and CDR2 is SYGVKD. The CDR3 contains 15 residues. CDR3 in DNA: TGTGCCATCAGTGAGGAGGGCGCGGGCAATCAGCCCCAGCATTTT. Translated: CAISEEGAGNQPQHF.

This clonotype was seen many times. The genes are TRBV10-3 and TRBJ2-7; possibly TRBD2 for D (6 bases). The ends were cut back, 0 bases at V and 0 bases at J, with 12 bases in the middle. Germline assignment: CDR1 ENHRY and CDR2 SYGVKD. The CDR3 has 16 residues. As DNA, the CDR3 is TGTGCCATCAGTGAGTCGCGGGGTAGGGGCTCCTACGAGCAGTACTTC. It codes for CAISESRGRGSYEQYF.

The gene calls are TRBV12-3 or TRBV12-4 and TRBJ2-7; D is possibly TRBD1 (5 bases). The CDR3 totals 13 residues. V was trimmed by 7 bases and J by 4 bases, leaving 14 bases between them. In nucleotides, the CDR3 is TGTGCCAGCACCCAAAGAAAGGGGTACGAGCAGTACTTC. Translating gives CASTQRKGYEQYF.

The chain joins TRBV6-1 to TRBJ2-7, with D hard to call. Germline loops: CDR1 MNHNS, CDR2 SASEGT. V dropped 6 bases and J dropped 7 bases, with 16 bases sitting between them. The CDR3 extends over 13 amino acids. Here the CDR3 reads CASRAPWVQEQYF. The DNA for the CDR3 is TGTGCCAGCAGGGCCCCCTGGGTACAGGAGCAGTACTTC.

This clonotype appeared many times. The chain combines TRBV11-2 with TRBJ2-5, with 9 bases identical to TRBD2. The germline CDR1 and CDR2 sequences are SGHAT and FQNNGV. Losses at the gene ends were 5 bases for V and 2 bases for J; bases not matched to a gene: 9. The CDR3 covers 16 residues. CDR3 sequence: CASSPRTSALQETQYF. The CDR3 bases are TGTGCCAGCAGCCCCCGGACTAGCGCGTTACAAGAGACCCAGTACTTC.

The V and J genes are TRBV6-2 or TRBV6-3 and TRBJ1-4; 8 bases are a match to TRBD1. The CDR3 runs 17 residues. CDR1 is MNHEY, CDR2 SVGEGT, per germline. V lost 4 bases to trimming and J lost 0 bases; unmatched junction nucleotides: 7. The CDR3 DNA reads TGTGCCAGCAGTTCCAGACAGGGGCCTGCAACTAATGAAAAACTGTTTTTT. This gives the protein CASSSRQGPATNEKLFF.

The rearrangement uses TRBV3-1 and TRBJ1-5, with D unclear. The germline gives CDR1 LGHDT, CDR2 YNNKEL (reference sequence). This CDR3 spans 17 amino acids. Trimming left V 5 bases short and J 1 base short, with 18 bases between. The CDR3 is CASSSVPISESNQPQHF. CDR3 bases: TGTGCCAGCAGCTCGGTCCCCATAAGCGAGAGCAATCAGCCCCAGCATTTT.

At least ten counts were recorded for this clonotype. The rearrangement joins TRBV27 to TRBJ1-1; D is uncertain. CDR1 and CDR2 from the germline V gene are MNHEY and SMNVEV (reference sequence). The CDR3 has 14 amino acids. V shed 1 base and J shed 0 bases, with 6 bases lying between them. As DNA, the CDR3 is TGTGCCAGCAGTTTATATTCCGTGAACACTGAAGCTTTCTTT. This encodes CASSLYSVNTEAFF.

The sample holds many counts of this clonotype. This chain uses TRBV27 with TRBJ2-7, with TRBD2 as a possible D gene (7 bases). Deletions cut 5 bases from V and 4 bases from J, with 15 bases between. This CDR3 spans 14 amino acids. CDR1 MNHEY and CDR2 SMNVEV come from the germline V gene (reference sequence). CDR3 loop: CASSTGRVVYEQYF. CDR3 DNA: TGTGCCAGCAGTACAGGGAGGGTAGTGTACGAGCAGTACTTC.

In this sample, this clonotype turned up a few times. The chain recombines TRBV7-3 with TRBJ1-1; TRBD1 might be the D (5 bases). Between the trimmed V and J ends, which lost 2 bases and 4 bases, there was a span of 14 bases. CDR1 and CDR2 (germline): SGHTA, FQGTGA. This CDR3 comprises 15 residues. For the CDR3, the DNA is TGTGCCAGCAGCTTAGGGTGGGGCCAAGTCACTGAAGCTTTCTTT. This gives the protein CASSLGWGQVTEAFF.

Ten or more counts support this clonotype. The chain has TRBV11-2 and TRBJ1-1, with D unresolved. CDR1 is SGHAT, CDR2 FQNNGV, per germline. The CDR3 loop spans 15 amino acids. V lost 4 bases and J 5 bases, leaving 17 bases between the germline ends. Here the CDR3 reads CASSSLRREKTEAFF. The CDR3 DNA sequence: TGTGCCAGCAGCTCTTTACGACGGGAAAAGACTGAAGCTTTCTTT.

This clonotype appeared many times. This chain uses TRBV7-3 with TRBJ1-2; no reliable D call. The V gene lost 2 bases and the J gene lost 6 bases, with 10 bases spanning the gap. This CDR3 has 13 residues. Germline assignment: CDR1 SGHTA and CDR2 FQGTGA. This CDR3 reads CASSLLQRDGYTF. The CDR3 DNA is TGTGCCAGCAGCTTATTACAGAGAGATGGCTACACCTTC. The full variable domain, with the rest looked up from reference TRBV7-3 and TRBJ1-2, is GAGVSQTPSNKVTEKGKYVELRCDPISGHTALYWYRQSLGQGPEFLIYFQGTGAADDSGLPNDRFFAVRPEGSVSTLKIQRTERGDSAVYLCASSLLQRDGYTFGSGTRLTVV.

The chain uses TRBV6-4 and TRBJ2-3, with a tentative D call TRBD2 (6 bases). In germline, CDR1 is MRHNA, CDR2 SNTAGT. The CDR3 covers 14 residues. V gave up 0 bases and J gave up 4 bases, with 8 bases separating them. The CDR3 here is CASSDSTSPDTQYF. The CDR3 region has the DNA TGTGCCAGCAGTGACTCAACTAGCCCAGATACGCAGTATTTT.

A few counts support this clonotype. DNA for the CDR3: TGTGCCATCAGTGACGACACAGGGATGGGTGAAGCTTTCTTT. It yields the protein CAISDDTGMGEAFF. The rearrangement joins TRBV10-3 to TRBJ1-1; perhaps TRBD1 as D (6 bases). Trimming stripped 3 bases from V and 7 bases from J, with 15 bases between. There are 14 residues in the CDR3. CDR1 and CDR2 from the germline V gene are ENHRY and SYGVKD.

The table lists this clonotype with many counts. CDR3 protein: CASSSGQIQETQYF. The CDR3 DNA reads as TGTGCCAGCAGCTCGGGGCAGATCCAAGAGACCCAGTACTTC. The V gene is TRBV7-2, the J gene TRBJ2-5; either TRBD1 or TRBD2 may supply D (5 bases each). The V and J ends lost 4 bases and 1 base respectively, with 10 bases between them. Germline V gives CDR1 SGHTA, CDR2 FQGNSA. CDR3 length: 14 residues.

The V and J genes are TRBV2 and TRBJ2-2; D remains unclear. The germline gives CDR1 SNHLY, CDR2 FYNNEI. V was trimmed by 6 bases and J by 1 base, leaving 9 bases between them. The CDR3 contains 14 residues. CDR3 bases: TGTGCCAGCAGCTGGTTAGAGAACACCGGGGAGCTGTTTTTT. This codes for CASSWLENTGELFF. Looking up the rest from reference TRBV2 and TRBJ2-2 gives the full variable domain: EPEVTQTPSHQVTQMGQEVILRCVPISNHLYFYWYRQILGQKVEFLVSFYNNEISEKSEIFDDQFSVERPDGSNFTLKIRSTKLEDSAMYFCASSWLENTGELFFGEGSRLTVL.